The 21 T cell receptor beta chains below all came from one sample that was sequenced in a study of T cells after yellow fever vaccination. One entry per CDR3 protein, called by TCRdb with MiXCR from the 5' RACE reads. The sample yields hundreds of thousands of distinct CDR3 sequences, about 12% seen once. Sample: PBMCs, taken on the day of the yellow fever booster vaccination. The receptors were sampled from a man aged 25-40 years who received the YFV17D yellow fever vaccine.

This clonotype appeared a few times. The rearrangement joins TRBV4-2 to TRBJ2-5; maybe TRBD2 (5 bases). The V end lost 6 bases, the J end lost 5 bases, and 16 bases lay between the germline ends. Germline-derived CDR1 and CDR2 are LGHNA and YNFKEQ. The CDR3 contains 14 residues. CDR3 nucleotides: TGTGCCAGCAGTTGGACCCTCCCGGGGGAGACCCAGTACTTC. It codes for CASSWTLPGETQYF.

This clonotype has just a few counts. V usage is TRBV20-1 and J usage is TRBJ2-1, with a possible D match to TRBD2 (6 bases). CDR1 and CDR2 (germline): DFQATT, SNEGSKA (reference sequence). V lost 4 bases, J lost 1 base, and 20 bases lay in between. The CDR3 length is 17 residues. CDR3 protein: CSATPVAYRESYNEQFF. The CDR3 DNA is TGCAGTGCTACCCCGGTGGCTTATCGGGAGTCCTACAATGAGCAGTTCTTC.

There are a few counts of this clonotype. The J gene is TRBJ2-7, the V gene TRBV19; no clear D gene. V was cut by 3 bases and J by 6 bases, with 24 bases left in between. This CDR3 region has 17 residues. The germline gives CDR1 LNHDA, CDR2 SQIVND (reference sequence). The CDR3 DNA reads TGTGCCAGTAGTATTGCAAGCCTATTTGGGTCCTGGGGCGAGCAGTACTTC. Translation gives CASSIASLFGSWGEQYF.

J is TRBJ1-1 and V is TRBV7-2; the D gene is possibly TRBD1 (6 bases). In germline, CDR1 is SGHTA, CDR2 FQGNSA. CDR3 length: 13 residues. V was clipped by 4 bases and J by 5 bases, with 11 bases between them. The CDR3 loop reads CASSSRGGTEAFF. In DNA, the CDR3 is TGTGCCAGCAGCTCCAGGGGTGGTACTGAAGCTTTCTTT.

The chain employs TRBV12-3 or TRBV12-4 and TRBJ2-2, with 8 bases matching TRBD1. The CDR3 is 15 residues long. Losses at the gene ends were 3 bases for V and 7 bases for J; bases not matched to a gene: 7. CDR3 in DNA: TGTGCCAGCAGTTTGGACAGGGCGGTCTTCGGGGAGCTGTTTTTT. It codes for CASSLDRAVFGELFF.

This clonotype was seen a few times. V usage is TRBV20-1 and J usage is TRBJ2-4, with 8 bases that match TRBD2. CDR3 length: 13 residues. CDR1 is DFQATT and CDR2 is SNEGSKA in the germline V gene (reference sequence). The CDR3 spells CRAARAGENIQYF. In nucleotides, the CDR3 is TGCAGGGCGGCTAGAGCGGGGGAAAACATTCAGTACTTC.

On this clonotype itself: At one end, the junction sequence differs from germline, possibly due to a read error. J is TRBJ2-7 and V is TRBV20-1, with D unresolved. This CDR3 has 11 residues. Germline V gene sequence: CDR1 DFQATT, CDR2 SNEGSKA (reference sequence). The CDR3: CSALEDPEPYF. The CDR3 coding sequence is TGCAGTGCCCTCGAGGACCCCGAGCCGTACTTC.

This clonotype was seen ten or more times. V is TRBV7-2 and J is TRBJ2-3, with D uncertain. Trimming left V 1 base short and J 6 bases short, with 5 bases between. The CDR3 is made up of 12 amino acids. Germline V gene lookup returns CDR1 SGHTA and CDR2 FQGNSA. The CDR3 DNA reads as TGTGCCAGCAGCTTAGATGGGGATACGCAGTATTTT. This sequence encodes CASSLDGDTQYF.

This clonotype was recorded many times. The chain recombines TRBV10-3 with TRBJ2-2; no definite D call. Germline-derived CDR1 and CDR2 are ENHRY and SYGVKD. V lost 3 bases and J 2 bases, leaving 13 bases between the germline ends. This CDR3 comprises 16 residues. CDR3 bases: TGTGCCATCAGTGAACGGGCTGCCACTAACACCGGGGAGCTGTTTTTT. It specifies CAISERAATNTGELFF.

This clonotype appeared many times. The chain has TRBV18 and TRBJ2-6; a possible D gene is TRBD2 (5 bases). The length of the CDR3 is 15 residues. Germline-derived CDR1 and CDR2 are KGHSH and LQKENI. Trimming removed 2 bases at V and 1 base at J, with 6 bases between. In DNA form, the CDR3 reads TGTGCCAGCTCACCAGAGGGTTCTGGGGCCAACGTCCTGACTTTC. The encoded protein is CASSPEGSGANVLTF.

This clonotype was observed a few times. This chain connects TRBV18 to TRBJ1-5; tentatively, D is TRBD1 (6 bases). V dropped 4 bases and J dropped 7 bases, with 14 bases sitting between them. From germline, CDR1 is KGHSH and CDR2 LQKENI. The CDR3 sequence is 14 residues long. The DNA of the CDR3 is TGTGCCAGCTCACTTTCAGGGGTCAGGCAGCCCCAGCATTTT. The encoded protein is CASSLSGVRQPQHF.

This chain uses TRBV11-2 with TRBJ1-4; tentatively, D is TRBD1 (6 bases). Germline values: CDR1 SGHAT, CDR2 FQNNGV. V lost 4 bases, J lost 5 bases, and 11 bases lay in between. The CDR3 is 14 amino acids. In nucleotides, the CDR3 is TGTGCCAGCAGCTCCGGGACACCCAATGAAAAACTGTTTTTT. Translating it yields CASSSGTPNEKLFF. Supplemented by reference TRBV11-2 and TRBJ1-4, the full variable domain reads EAGVAQSPRYKIIEKRQSVAFWCNPISGHATLYWYQQILGQGPKLLIQFQNNGVVDDSQLPKDRFSAERLKGVDSTLKIQPAKLEDSAVYLCASSSGTPNEKLFFGSGTQLSVL.

In this sample, this clonotype turned up a few times. A much larger clone lies a single base off, so this may be a read error. This chain links TRBV29-1 with TRBJ1-1; the D is unclear. This CDR3 has 13 amino acids. Germline V gene sequence: CDR1 SQVTM, CDR2 ANQGSEA. With 3 bases removed from V and 2 bases from J, the gap between germline ends came to 10 bases. The chain's CDR3 is CSVEKAINTEAFF. The CDR3 bases are TGCAGCGTTGAGAAGGCCATTAACACTGAAGCTTTCTTT.

Only a few counts were recorded for this clonotype. V gene TRBV7-2 combines with J gene TRBJ1-1; D remains unclear. Germline V gives CDR1 SGHTA, CDR2 FQGNSA. CDR3 length equals 14 residues. Trimming took off 1 base at V and 4 bases at J, with 10 bases between the two ends. CDR3 in amino acids: CASSLGGFGTEAFF. CDR3 nucleotide sequence: TGTGCCAGCAGCTTAGGGGGTTTTGGCACTGAAGCTTTCTTT.

The gene calls are TRBV21-1 and TRBJ1-5; TRBD1, as called in the table, went unchecked against the DNA. TRBV21-1 is noted as a pseudogene. This CDR3 spans 17 amino acids. The CDR3: CASSQGPEGQGHQPQHF. CDR3 nucleotides: TGTGCCAGCAGCCAAGGACCCGAGGGACAGGGACATCAGCCCCAGCATTTT.

This clonotype came up a few times. This CDR3 reads CASSLRTSGDSTDTQYF. In DNA form, the CDR3 reads TGTGCCAGCAGTCTCCGGACTAGCGGGGATAGCACAGATACGCAGTATTTT. The chain is built from TRBV7-2 and TRBJ2-3, with 12 bases that match TRBD2. The CDR3 consists of 17 residues. With 6 bases clipped from V and 0 bases from J, the junction kept 7 bases outside the gene matches. Germline lookup yields CDR1 SGHTA and CDR2 FQGNSA.

V usage is TRBV5-1 and J usage is TRBJ2-1, with 10 bases identical to TRBD2. Trimming at V came to 5 bases and at J to 7 bases, leaving 18 bases not matched to a gene. Germline V gives CDR1 SGHRS, CDR2 YFSETQ. The CDR3 sequence is 18 residues long. CDR3 sequence reads: CASSQSFLGTSEKNEQFF. In nucleotides, the CDR3 is TGCGCCAGCAGTCAAAGCTTTCTTGGGACTAGCGAGAAAAATGAGCAGTTCTTC. The whole variable domain, remainder taken from reference TRBV5-1 and TRBJ2-1, is KAGVTQTPRYLIKTRGQQVTLSCSPISGHRSVSWYQQTPGQGLQFLFEYFSETQRNKGNFPGRFSGRQFSNSRSEMNVSTLELGDSALYLCASSQSFLGTSEKNEQFFGPGTRLTVL.

This clonotype was seen a few times. This chain uses TRBV6-2 or TRBV6-3 with TRBJ1-2, with D unresolved. This CDR3 contains 14 residues. Germline assignment: CDR1 MNHEY and CDR2 SVGEGT. V lost 0 bases to trimming and J lost 2 bases, with 7 bases between them. The CDR3 region is CASSYSIGNYGYTF. The CDR3 DNA is TGTGCCAGCAGTTACTCGATTGGCAACTATGGCTACACCTTC.

The chain has TRBV7-2 and TRBJ2-1; unclear D gene. Germline V lookup: CDR1 SGHTA, CDR2 FQGNSA. Trimming cost V 3 bases and J 8 bases, with 5 bases left between them. CDR3 length: 11 amino acids. The CDR3 DNA reads TGTGCCAGCAGCTTTATTTATGAGCAGTTCTTC. Translating gives CASSFIYEQFF.

This clonotype appeared many times. This chain links TRBV25-1 with TRBJ2-1, with D perhaps TRBD2 (5 bases). The CDR3 spans 15 residues. Germline values: CDR1 MGHDK, CDR2 SYGVNS. The V end lost 8 bases, the J end lost 12 bases, and 26 bases lay between the germline ends. CDR3 sequence: CASPLAGVIVFLQFF. CDR3 nucleotide sequence: TGTGCCAGCCCGCTGGCCGGGGTCATCGTCTTTCTGCAGTTCTTC.

This clonotype was seen ten or more times. J is TRBJ2-2 and V is TRBV28, with a possible D match to TRBD1 (5 bases). CDR1 is MDHEN, CDR2 SYDVKM, per germline. CDR3 length: 14 amino acids. Trimming removed 7 bases from V and 2 bases from J, with 11 bases in between. The CDR3 spells CASIRQLNTGELFF. In nucleotides, the CDR3 is TGTGCCAGCATTAGACAGCTTAACACCGGGGAGCTGTTTTTT.